The next 30 T cell receptor beta chains were all read from a single sample in a study of a mutant IDH1 vaccine in newly diagnosed glioma. Noted time point: week 47, end of study. Doses comprised 300 ug of mutant IDH1 20-mer peptide each, plus topical imiquimod. No antigens are known for them. TCRdb's copy holds only in-frame clones and misses some; the assay was immunoSEQ multiplex PCR. The sample has 56,000 or so clones; roughly 75% are singletons. The specimen was PBMCs, collected from a glioma patient whose treatment included an IDH1 peptide vaccine. The receptors come from a man aged 50 or older with glioma.

This chain links TRBV11-2 with TRBJ1-2; TRBD1 matches 7 bases. The CDR3 sequence is 14 residues long. The J segment lost 3 bases and the V segment lost 5 bases, leaving 6 bases of the junction unmatched. CDR1 and CDR2 from the germline V gene are SGHAT and FQNNGV. The chain's CDR3 is CASSRDRVDYGYTF. CDR3 sequence (DNA): TGTGCCAGCAGCCGCGACAGGGTTGACTATGGCTACACCTTC.

The gene calls are TRBV10-3 and TRBJ1-5; D remains ambiguous. The CDR3 is made up of 13 amino acids. Trimming took 8 bases from V and 1 from J, leaving 9 bases between them. Germline CDR1 is ENHRY and CDR2 is SYGVKD. The CDR3, as DNA: TGTGCCATCTCGAGGGAGAGCAATCAGCCCCAGCATTTT. Its translation: CAISRESNQPQHF.

The CDR3 DNA follows: TGCGCCAGCAGCTTGTTGTCCCTTACAGGACGGCTGAGGGATTCACCCCTCCACTTT. Its protein is CASSLLSLTGRLRDSPLHF. V usage is TRBV5-1 and J usage is TRBJ1-6; D might be TRBD1 (5 bases). Germline-derived CDR1 and CDR2 are SGHRS and YFSETQ. V shed 1 base and J shed 8 bases, with 25 bases lying between them. The CDR3 runs 19 residues.

This sequence joins TRBV5-3 and TRBJ1-2; D is unclear. TRBV5-3 is noted as an ORF with a role that remains uncertain. The CDR3 spans 14 residues. The ends were cut back, 4 bases at V and 0 bases at J, with 10 bases in the middle. The CDR3 bases are TGTGCCAGAAGCCGACGGGGTTCTAACTATGGCTACACCTTC. This sequence encodes CARSRRGSNYGYTF.

This clone was picked up one time. CDR3 nucleotides: TGTGCCAGCGGAGCAGAAAGGTCGAACACCGGGGAGCTGTTTTTT. Translated: CASGAERSNTGELFF. J is TRBJ2-2 and V is TRBV6-6; D is uncertain. The germline V gene has CDR1 MNHNY and CDR2 SVGAGI (reference sequence). This CDR3 is built from 15 residues. V was pared by 8 bases and J by 0 bases, with 13 bases between.

This clone showed up just a few times. The V gene is TRBV7-3, the J gene TRBJ2-7; 10 bases are a match to TRBD1. This CDR3 spans 13 amino acids. The germline V gene has CDR1 SGHTA and CDR2 FQGTGA. With V trimmed by 5 bases and J by 3 bases, 1 base remained unmatched. In DNA, the CDR3 is TGTGCCAGCAGCCGGGACAGGGGCTACGAGCAGTACTTC. Translation: CASSRDRGYEQYF.

V is TRBV6-5 and J is TRBJ1-1, with D tentatively TRBD1 (5 bases). V was shortened by 2 bases and J by 6 bases, with 10 bases between the two germline ends. The germline V gene has CDR1 MNHEY and CDR2 SVGAGI. The CDR3 consists of 13 residues. The CDR3 is CASSYRTLAEAFF. The CDR3 DNA reads TGTGCCAGCAGTTACAGGACACTCGCTGAAGCTTTCTTT.

This sequence joins TRBV7-8 and TRBJ2-7; D is undetermined. Trimming cost V 3 bases and J 2 bases, with 8 bases left between them. Looked up from germline, CDR1 is SGHVS and CDR2 is FQNEAQ. The length of the CDR3 is 13 residues. The CDR3 protein is CASSFGGAYEQYF. The CDR3, as DNA: TGTGCCAGCAGCTTTGGCGGAGCCTACGAGCAGTACTTC.

The CDR3 nucleotides read TGTGCCAGCAGCTCGGGTGGGCAGCCCCAGCATTTT. It yields the protein CASSSGGQPQHF. V is TRBV13 and J is TRBJ1-5; D is unclear. This CDR3 has 12 amino acids. In germline, CDR1 is PRHDT, CDR2 FYEKMQ (reference sequence). The V end was cut by 4 bases, the J end by 7 bases, with 8 bases between.

V and J are TRBV10-2 and TRBJ2-2, with 11 bases identical to TRBD2. The CDR3 has 18 residues. V shed 4 bases, J shed 1 base, and the junction held 8 bases outside the gene matches. The germline V gene has CDR1 WSHSY and CDR2 SAAADI. The CDR3 DNA reads TGCGCCAGCAGTGCCGCTAGCGGGGGGCCACTGAACACCGGGGAGCTGTTTTTT. This translates into CASSAASGGPLNTGELFF.

This chain links TRBV6-1 with TRBJ1-4, with D possibly being TRBD1 (5 bases). Deletions cut 2 bases from V and 5 bases from J, with 12 bases between. Germline values: CDR1 MNHNS, CDR2 SASEGT. The CDR3 contains 15 residues. CDR3 loop: CASSEPGLGNEKLFF. CDR3 sequence (DNA): TGTGCCAGCAGTGAACCGGGACTCGGAAATGAAAAACTGTTTTTT.

The chain carries TRBV9 and TRBJ2-5; a possible D gene is TRBD2 (6 bases). The length of the CDR3 is 15 residues. Germline V gene lookup returns CDR1 SGDLS and CDR2 YYNGEE. V lost 3 bases, J lost 4 bases, and 16 bases lay in between. CDR3 DNA: TGTGCCAGCAGCGCACTAGGAGGGTTAGGAGAGACCCAGTACTTC. This sequence encodes CASSALGGLGETQYF.

This chain links TRBV5-4 with TRBJ1-2; 9 nucleotides match TRBD1. The CDR3 has 16 residues. V was clipped by 4 bases and J by 6 bases; unmatched bases: 13. Looked up from germline, CDR1 is SGHNT and CDR2 is YYREEE (reference sequence). CDR3 nucleotides: TGTGCCAGCAGCACCGAAACAGGGGGCTGGGCGGATGGCTACACCTTC. As protein: CASSTETGGWADGYTF.

The chain uses TRBV7-8 and TRBJ1-3; D not certain. Germline assignment: CDR1 SGHVS and CDR2 FQNEAQ. CDR3 length: 14 amino acids. Trimming pared 6 bases from V and 0 bases from J, leaving 9 bases between. The CDR3 reads CASRERNSGNTIYF. DNA for the CDR3: TGTGCCAGCAGGGAGAGGAACTCTGGAAACACCATATATTTT.

As DNA, the CDR3 is TGTGCCAGCACCAACCGGGACAGCGGTTATCTGTTCTTC. Translation gives CASTNRDSGYLFF. This chain uses TRBV6-5 with TRBJ2-1; 7 nucleotides align to TRBD1. Per the germline V gene, CDR1 is MNHEY and CDR2 is SVGAGI. V was clipped by 7 bases and J by 15 bases; unmatched bases: 15. CDR3 length: 13 residues.

V gene TRBV10-3 combines with J gene TRBJ1-1, with 11 positions matching TRBD1. CDR3 length: 16 residues. CDR1 ENHRY and CDR2 SYGVKD come from the germline V gene. With V trimmed by 2 bases and J by 1 base, 3 bases remained unmatched. CDR3 DNA: TGTGCCATCAGTGAGACAGGACAGGGGGCGAACACTGAAGCTTTCTTT. This codes for CAISETGQGANTEAFF.

The chain joins TRBV19 to TRBJ1-1, with D maybe TRBD1 (6 bases). Trimming pared 7 bases from V and 0 bases from J, leaving 18 bases between. Looked up from germline, CDR1 is LNHDA and CDR2 is SQIVND (reference sequence). The CDR3 length is 16 residues. The CDR3 region has the DNA TGTGCCAGTACCGACGGGGGCCCGGGGGTGAACACTGAAGCTTTCTTT. Translated: CASTDGGPGVNTEAFF.

The rearrangement joins TRBV30 to TRBJ1-6, with D unclear. The germline V gene has CDR1 GTSNPN and CDR2 SVGIG (reference sequence). This CDR3 comprises 15 residues. The V end was cut by 0 bases, the J end by 7 bases, with 13 bases between. The CDR3: CAWSVLKGRNSPLHF. The CDR3 DNA reads as TGTGCCTGGAGTGTACTAAAGGGTAGGAATTCACCCCTCCACTTT.

The V gene is TRBV5-4, the J gene TRBJ1-4; D gene uncertain. Per the germline V gene, CDR1 is SGHNT and CDR2 is YYREEE (reference sequence). V lost 3 bases to trimming and J lost 4 bases, with 7 bases between them. The CDR3 extends over 13 amino acids. The CDR3 nucleotides read TGTGCCAGCAGCTCCCAAAATAATGAAAAACTGTTTTTT. Its translation: CASSSQNNEKLFF.

A few counts support this clone. The genes are TRBV30 and TRBJ1-1, with D hard to call. The V gene lost 2 bases and the J gene lost 0 bases, with 4 bases spanning the gap. The CDR3 consists of 12 residues. The germline gives CDR1 GTSNPN, CDR2 SVGIG (reference sequence). The CDR3 DNA is TGTGCCTGGAGTAAAATGAACACTGAAGCTTTCTTT. Translated, it gives CAWSKMNTEAFF. Variable domain in full (rest from reference TRBV30 and TRBJ1-1): SQTIHQWPATLVQPVGSPLSLECTVEGTSNPNLYWYRQAAGRGLQLLFYSVGIGQISSEVPQNLSASRPQDRQFILSSKKLLLSDSGFYLCAWSKMNTEAFFGQGTRLTVV.

This clone was recorded only once. The chain recombines TRBV6-5 with TRBJ2-7; possible D gene TRBD1, 5 bases. Deletions cut 0 bases from V and 0 bases from J, with 12 bases between. Germline lookup yields CDR1 MNHEY and CDR2 SVGAGI. This CDR3 comprises 16 residues. CDR3 in amino acids: CASSYSFQGSSYEQYF. DNA of the CDR3: TGTGCCAGCAGTTACTCTTTCCAGGGAAGCTCCTACGAGCAGTACTTC.

The V gene is TRBV5-4, the J gene TRBJ1-1, with TRBD1 identical over 9 bases. Losses at the gene ends were 4 bases for V and 4 bases for J; bases not matched to a gene: 8. Per the germline V gene, CDR1 is SGHNT and CDR2 is YYREEE (reference sequence). The CDR3 spans 15 residues. CDR3 sequence reads: CASSPGQGLSTEAFF. The CDR3 DNA sequence: TGTGCCAGCAGCCCGGGACAGGGACTGAGCACTGAAGCTTTCTTT.

The chain employs TRBV7-2 and TRBJ1-2; D call uncertain. CDR1 and CDR2 (germline): SGHTA, FQGNSA. This CDR3 has 14 residues. Trimming removed 1 base at V and 4 bases at J, with 10 bases between. CDR3 bases: TGTGCCAGCAGCTTAGGTGTAGGGATCTATGGCTACACCTTC. This gives the protein CASSLGVGIYGYTF.

The chain links TRBV7-2 to TRBJ2-7; 8 bases fit TRBD2. CDR3 length: 15 amino acids. V lost 1 base, J lost 6 bases, and 8 bases stayed unmatched. The germline V gene has CDR1 SGHTA and CDR2 FQGNSA. The chain's CDR3 is CASSLEISGVLEQYF. CDR3 coding DNA: TGTGCCAGCAGCTTAGAGATTAGCGGGGTACTCGAGCAGTACTTC. The full variable domain, rest sourced from reference TRBV7-2 and TRBJ2-7, is GAGVSQSPSNKVTEKGKDVELRCDPISGHTALYWYRQSLGQGLEFLIYFQGNSAPDKSGLPSDRFSAERTGGSVSTLTIQRTQQEDSAVYLCASSLEISGVLEQYFGPGTRLTVT.

The chain carries TRBV10-2 and TRBJ1-1, with a possible D match to TRBD1 (5 bases). The germline gives CDR1 WSHSY, CDR2 SAAADI. Trimming shortened V by 3 bases and J by 9 bases, and 8 bases separated the two germline ends. The CDR3 spans 11 residues. CDR3 nucleotide sequence: TGCGCCAGCAGTGAAGCGGACAAAGCTTTCTTT. It encodes CASSEADKAFF.

V and J are TRBV7-2 and TRBJ2-1, with 10 bases aligning to TRBD1. V was clipped by 3 bases and J by 8 bases; unmatched bases: 4. Germline V lookup: CDR1 SGHTA, CDR2 FQGNSA. This CDR3 is 14 amino acids long. The CDR3 reads CASSLTGGMDEQFF. The CDR3, as DNA: TGTGCCAGCAGCTTGACAGGGGGCATGGATGAGCAGTTCTTC.

Details on this clone: Other nucleotide sequences from this sample produce the same CDR3. The genes are TRBV9 and TRBJ1-5; D unresolved. The CDR3 totals 14 residues. The ends were cut back, 0 bases at V and 1 base at J, with 5 bases in the middle. The germline CDR1 and CDR2 sequences are SGDLS and YYNGEE. The CDR3 spells CASSVDGSNQPQHF. The DNA for the CDR3 is TGTGCCAGCAGCGTAGACGGGAGCAATCAGCCCCAGCATTTT. Combining the CDR3 with reference TRBV9 and TRBJ1-5 gives the whole variable domain DSGVTQTPKHLITATGQRVTLRCSPRSGDLSVYWYQQSLDQGLQFLIQYYNGEERAKGNILERFSAQQFPDLHSELNLSSLELGDSALYFCASSVDGSNQPQHFGDGTRLSIL.

This chain connects TRBV2 to TRBJ1-2; possible D gene TRBD1, 6 bases. The CDR3 loop spans 12 amino acids. Germline assignment: CDR1 SNHLY and CDR2 FYNNEI. The ends were cut back, 6 bases at V and 1 base at J, with 6 bases in the middle. DNA for the CDR3: TGTGCCAGCAGGGACAGTAACTATGGCTACACCTTC. Translating gives CASRDSNYGYTF.

The J gene is TRBJ2-6, the V gene TRBV10-3; tentatively, D is TRBD2 (5 bases). V lost 2 bases to trimming and J lost 4 bases, with 9 bases between them. CDR1 is ENHRY and CDR2 is SYGVKD in the germline V gene. CDR3 length: 15 amino acids. CDR3 amino acids: CAISEKGGGANVLTF. The DNA of the CDR3 is TGTGCCATCAGTGAGAAAGGAGGAGGGGCCAACGTCCTGACTTTC.

The gene calls are TRBV30 and TRBJ1-4; D is possibly TRBD1 (5 bases). V lost 0 bases, J lost 8 bases, and 13 bases lay in between. CDR3 length equals 14 residues. Germline V CDR1 and CDR2: GTSNPN, SVGIG (reference sequence). CDR3 sequence: CAWSVRAGREKLFF. CDR3 nucleotide sequence: TGTGCCTGGAGTGTAAGGGCAGGGCGGGAAAAACTGTTTTTT.